This is a list of T cell receptor beta chains from one sample in a study of OX40 agonist ivuxolimab in advanced cancers. Sequencing was performed with immunoSEQ multiplex PCR; in TCRdb, only in-frame clones are kept and a portion is missing. The profile shows 65,000 to 75,000 clones, approximately 88% of them singletons. Specimen: CD4+ or CD8+ T cells sorted from blood, collected in a trial of the OX40 agonist ivuxolimab. These receptors originate from an adult with an advanced solid tumor such as melanoma, head and neck, liver or kidney cancer. The CDR3 runs from the conserved cysteine through the conserved F or W. A D gene is named only where the DNA matches it firmly. Clone size is stated in some rows and not others, as once, few, many or a class when expanded.

V gene,D gene,J gene,clone size,CDR3 length,CDR3 DNA,CDR3 protein
TRBV28,TRBD1,TRBJ1-6,NA,17,TGTGCCACCACAGACCCTCTGAGACAGGGGGAAAATTCACCCCTCCACTTT,CATTDPLRQGENSPLHF
TRBV29-1,NA,TRBJ1-5,NA,13,TGCAGCGTTGAAGAGGGGAACAATCAGCCCCAGCATTTT,CSVEEGNNQPQHF
TRBV29-1,NA,TRBJ1-1,NA,14,TGCAGCGTTGACCAAGGAGGGGGGCGGACTGAAGCTTTCTTT,CSVDQGGGRTEAFF
TRBV6-1,TRBD1,TRBJ2-2,NA,17,TGTGCCAGCAGTGTCGGACAGGGGGTCTCCAACACCGGGGAGCTGTTTTTT,CASSVGQGVSNTGELFF
TRBV18,NA,TRBJ2-5,NA,12,TGTGCCAGCTCACCTGCTCAAGAGACCCAGTACTTC,CASSPAQETQYF
TRBV11-2,NA,TRBJ2-1,NA,12,TGTGCCAGCAGCTTAAACGGCGGTGAGCAGTTCTTC,CASSLNGGEQFF
TRBV14,NA,TRBJ2-7,NA,15,TGTGCCAGCAGTCCTCCCGGGACTCTACCGGGTTTGCAGTACTTC,CASSPPGTLPGLQYF
TRBV19,TRBD2,TRBJ2-3,NA,18,TGTGCCAGTAGTGCAACCGGGACTAGCGGGTCACCCACAGATACGCAGTATTTT,CASSATGTSGSPTDTQYF
TRBV19,NA,TRBJ2-2,NA,15,TGTGCCACTAGTGGGACCGAAGGGGGAACCGGGGAGCTGTTTTTT,CATSGTEGGTGELFF
TRBV18,NA,TRBJ1-1,NA,16,TGTGCCAGCTCACCACGGCGGGGACCGCAAAACACTGAAGCTTTCTTT,CASSPRRGPQNTEAFF
TRBV6-1,TRBD1,TRBJ1-1,NA,14,TGTGCCAGCAGTCCACAGGGGGCGATCACTGAAGCTTTCTTT,CASSPQGAITEAFF
TRBV6-1,NA,TRBJ1-5,NA,15,TGTGCCAGCAGTGAAAATGCAGGGGTGGGTCAGCCCCAGCATTTT,CASSENAGVGQPQHF
TRBV5-4,NA,TRBJ1-1,NA,14,TGTGCCACAACCCCCAGGATAGCGAACACTGAAGCTTTCTTT,CATTPRIANTEAFF
TRBV10-2,NA,TRBJ1-1,NA,15,TGCGCCAGCAGTGCTCAGGCCCAAATGAACACTGAAGCTTTCTTT,CASSAQAQMNTEAFF
TRBV2,NA,TRBJ1-5,NA,14,TGTGCCAGCAGTGAGAGGGGCGCAGGGCAGCCCCAGCATTTT,CASSERGAGQPQHF
TRBV5-8,NA,TRBJ1-6,NA,15,TGTGCCAGCAGCTTTACTGATGTTGATAATTCACCCCTCCACTTT,CASSFTDVDNSPLHF
TRBV6-1,NA,TRBJ1-2,NA,13,TGTGCCAGCAGTGAATACAGTAACTATGGCTACACCTTC,CASSEYSNYGYTF
TRBV10-3,NA,TRBJ1-4,NA,14,TGTGCCATCAGTGAAGCGGTGGGGAATGAAAAACTGTTTTTT,CAISEAVGNEKLFF
TRBV12-5,NA,TRBJ2-7,NA,15,TGTGCTAGTGGTTTGGGCCAGGGAGGCTTCTACGAGCAGTACTTC,CASGLGQGGFYEQYF
TRBV6-5,NA,TRBJ1-1,NA,15,TGTGCCAGCAGTTACATGAGGAGGGCTGGCACTGAAGCTTTCTTT,CASSYMRRAGTEAFF
TRBV4-2,TRBD1,TRBJ1-1,NA,17,TGTGCCAGCAGCCAGGGGACAGGGGGCGCGATAGTGGCTGAAGCTTTCTTT,CASSQGTGGAIVAEAFF
TRBV30,NA,TRBJ1-5,NA,13,TGTGGCTGGGGGATTGCTGGAGGTCAGCCCCAGCATTTT,CGWGIAGGQPQHF
TRBV5-1,NA,TRBJ2-7,NA,15,TGCGCCAGCAGCGTGACAGGACCCATCTCCTACGAGCAGTACTTC,CASSVTGPISYEQYF
TRBV6-1,NA,TRBJ1-1,NA,11,TGTGCCAGCAGTGAAGGGTGGGAAGCTTTCTTT,CASSEGWEAFF
TRBV18,NA,TRBJ2-5,NA,14,TGTGCCAGCTCACCTGCTGCACAGCAAGAGACCCAGTACTTC,CASSPAAQQETQYF
TRBV6-1,TRBD1,TRBJ1-5,NA,15,TGTGCCAGCAGTGAACAGGGGGGCAAGAATCAGCCCCAGCATTTT,CASSEQGGKNQPQHF
TRBV7-8,TRBD1,TRBJ1-2,NA,16,TGTGCCAGCAGCTTAGACTGGCAGGGGGCGGACTATGGCTACACCTTC,CASSLDWQGADYGYTF
TRBV5-6,TRBD2,TRBJ2-5,once,14,TGTGCCAGCAGCCTAGCGGGGGGGCAAGAGACCCAGTACTTC,CASSLAGGQETQYF
TRBV5-4,TRBD1,TRBJ1-1,once,15,TGTGCCAGCAGCTTGGACAGGGGGCCGAACACTGAAGCTTTCTTT,CASSLDRGPNTEAFF
TRBV5-1,TRBD1,TRBJ1-1,NA,13,TGCGCCAGCAGCTCGGCGGACAGGGCTGAAGCTTTCTTT,CASSSADRAEAFF
TRBV2,TRBD1,TRBJ2-2,NA,15,TGTGCCAGCAGTTGGAGACAGGGTTTGGCCGGGGAGCTGTTTTTT,CASSWRQGLAGELFF
TRBV28,NA,TRBJ2-7,NA,11,TGTGCCAGCAGTTTGGAGTCCAAGCAGTACTTC,CASSLESKQYF
TRBV18,NA,TRBJ1-5,NA,15,TGTGCCAGCTCACCGCTAACAGGGTTTGATCAGCCCCAGCATTTT,CASSPLTGFDQPQHF
TRBV18,NA,TRBJ2-7,NA,12,TGTGCCAGCTCACCGGGGCCCTACGAGCAGTACTTC,CASSPGPYEQYF
TRBV5-1,NA,TRBJ2-1,NA,16,TGCGCCAGCAGCTTGGTCGTAGGGTTGGGCACCAATGAGCAGTTCTTC,CASSLVVGLGTNEQFF
TRBV6-1,NA,TRBJ1-5,once,15,TGTGCCAGCAGTGAAAGTATGGGGGGCGGGCAGCCCCAGCATTTT,CASSESMGGGQPQHF
TRBV2,NA,TRBJ2-3,NA,15,TGTGCCAGCAGTCCCGAGGGACTGAAGACAGATACGCAGTATTTT,CASSPEGLKTDTQYF
TRBV29-1,NA,TRBJ2-2,few,14,TGCAGCGTTGACCTCGTTGGGGGGTCCGGGGAGCTGTTTTTT,CSVDLVGGSGELFF
TRBV6-6,TRBD1,TRBJ1-2,NA,14,TGTGCCAGCAGTACGGAGCAGACAGGGGGCAGCTACACCTTC,CASSTEQTGGSYTF
TRBV18,NA,TRBJ1-2,NA,16,TGTGCCAGCTCACAGTCAGTCACCCTTGCCAACTATGGCTACACCTTC,CASSQSVTLANYGYTF
TRBV7-9,TRBD2,TRBJ2-1,NA,13,TGTGCCAGCAGCTTAATAGCGGGGAATGAGCAGTTCTTC,CASSLIAGNEQFF
TRBV2,TRBD1,TRBJ2-7,NA,15,TGTGCCAGCAGTCCACGGGACAGGGGACGGTACGAGCAGTACTTC,CASSPRDRGRYEQYF
TRBV30,NA,TRBJ1-2,once,14,TGTGCCTGGAGTGTACTAGTCTACTCCGATGGCTACACCTTC,CAWSVLVYSDGYTF
TRBV5-4,TRBD1,TRBJ1-2,NA,17,TGTGCCAGCAGCTCAGCCCGGGACAGGGGAGGAGGGAATGGCTACACCTTC,CASSSARDRGGGNGYTF
TRBV7-9,TRBD1,TRBJ1-6,NA,15,TGTGCCAGCAGCCCGGGACAGTCCGTCGGTTCACCCCTCCACTTT,CASSPGQSVGSPLHF
TRBV19,TRBD1,TRBJ1-4,NA,15,TGTGCCAGTAGTAAGTTTGACAGGGGGCAGGAAAAACTGTTTTTT,CASSKFDRGQEKLFF
TRBV2,TRBD1,TRBJ1-4,NA,14,TGTGCCAGCAGTGAGTCAGGGGGGGTTGAAAAACTGTTTTTT,CASSESGGVEKLFF
TRBV6-1,NA,TRBJ1-4,NA,17,TGTGCCAGCAGTGACCCGGGACCCTACGGATATGATGAAAAACTGTTTTTT,CASSDPGPYGYDEKLFF
TRBV20-1,NA,TRBJ1-2,NA,11,TGCAGTGCTTCCCGGGCGTATGGCTACACCTTC,CSASRAYGYTF
TRBV18,NA,TRBJ1-5,NA,16,TGTGCCAGCTCACCACCGGGGTCAGGGGCCTTGAGGCCCCAGCATTTT,CASSPPGSGALRPQHF
TRBV18,TRBD1,TRBJ1-2,NA,15,TGTGCCAGCTCACCACAGCGGGACAGCAACTATGGCTACACCTTC,CASSPQRDSNYGYTF
TRBV10-1,NA,TRBJ2-3,NA,14,TGCGCCAGCAGTGAGTCTGGGGGAATAGATACGCAGTATTTT,CASSESGGIDTQYF
TRBV27,NA,TRBJ2-2,NA,15,TGTGCCAGCAGTTTAGGCAGGGAGAGGACCGGGGAGCTGTTTTTT,CASSLGRERTGELFF
TRBV2,NA,TRBJ1-2,NA,11,TGTGCCAGCAGTGCCGGCGTTGGGTACACCTTC,CASSAGVGYTF